This T cell receptor beta chain is drawn from a study of T cells in localized non-small cell lung cancer. Notes on the study in general: Paired adjacent lung recovered a median around 62 of the top 100 tumor clones. Because sequencing included only one region (of the tumor), heterogeneity remains possible. Among the tissues sampled, uninvolved adjacent lung had the highest T cell clonality, above tumor. A raised T cell density in blood coincided with lengthier overall survival.

The germline V gene encodes CDR1 SGDLS and CDR2 YYNGEE. This CDR3 contains 15 residues. V shed 4 bases and J shed 0 bases, with 12 bases lying between them. This clone is classed as medium-sized (0.01 to 0.1%). Its antigen is not identified. Sequencing was performed with immunoSEQ multiplex PCR; in TCRdb, only in-frame clones are kept and a portion is missing. The table includes a few thousand clones, approximately 18% detected once. This chain connects TRBV9 to TRBJ2-3; TRBD2 is a possible D gene (5 bases). The clonotype was recovered from a woman aged 35 to 75 with stage II lung adenocarcinoma. Sequencing used lung tumor tissue, obtained before any cancer treatment. The DNA for the CDR3 is TGTGCCAGCAGCCGCAGCGGACCTAGCACAGATACGCAGTATTTT. It yields the protein CASSRSGPSTDTQYF.